This T cell receptor (beta chain) was found in a study of cytomegalovirus exposure and HLA in healthy donors. Study overall: In a later analysis, it was reported that the 110 or so validation repertoires had been produced on the same platform as the roughly 650 repertoires belonging to the first cohort.

The protocol was immunoSEQ multiplex PCR, while the TCRdb copy is restricted to in-frame clones and leaves out a portion. Of 150,000 to 200,000 clones listed, approximately 84% are singletons. The V gene lost 0 bases and the J gene lost 2 bases, with 11 bases spanning the gap. The CDR3 runs 15 residues. Germline V gives CDR1 SGDLS, CDR2 YYNGEE. Study-level results: The tendency of first-cohort TCR clusters to co-occur in the 95 to 150 validation repertoires was the finding of a later analysis. The majority of TCR sequences were rare, yet some public TCRs appeared in many donors. Investigators reported under 200 TCR beta chains as tied to cytomegalovirus.

On this clone: Its antigen is unknown.

This sequence was found in a man aged 25 to 40 in good health and CMV-seropositive. Sequencing was done on a sample of PBMCs. The gene calls are TRBV9 and TRBJ1-1; TRBD1 is a possible D gene (5 bases). The CDR3 DNA follows: TGTGCCAGCAGCGTAGGCTGGGGGGGTAACACTGAAGCTTTCTTT. Residues: CASSVGWGGNTEAFF.